The 19 T cell receptor beta chains listed next were all sequenced from one sample in a study of blood T cell repertoires in COVID-19. Here immunoSEQ multiplex PCR was the method, and the copy in TCRdb shows in-frame clones only, minus some. The sample has approximately 51,000 clones; around 82% are singletons. Sample: peripheral blood. These receptors were collected from a human donor in a cohort sampled during active COVID-19.

The V call is TRBV11-2, the J call TRBJ1-2; possibly TRBD1 for D (5 bases). The germline CDR1 and CDR2 sequences are SGHAT and FQNNGV. Trimming stripped 4 bases from V and 5 bases from J, with 17 bases between. CDR3 length: 15 residues. CDR3 DNA sequence: TGTGCCAGCAGCTCATCCAAGGGGCTGGAGTATGGCTACACCTTC. Amino acid sequence: CASSSSKGLEYGYTF.

DNA of the CDR3: TGCGCCAGCAGCTATAGCGGCTCCTACAATGAGCAGTTCTTC. Its translation is CASSYSGSYNEQFF. This chain joins TRBV5-1 and TRBJ2-1; tentatively, D is TRBD2 (6 bases). This CDR3 is built from 14 residues. The V gene's germline CDR1 is SGHRS and CDR2 YFSETQ. V lost 3 bases, J lost 0 bases, and 7 bases lay in between.

Notes on this clone: Likely a read error: the CDR3 ends without its conserved phenylalanine or tryptophan. The DNA is omitted, as the CDR3 cannot be located on it reliably, and the CDR3 follows TCRdb's listing. The chain has TRBV20-1 and TRBJ1-2. Germline V gives CDR1 DFQATT, CDR2 SNEGSKA (reference sequence). The CDR3 region is 8 residues in length, termini included. The CDR3 sequence: CSAPRVPV.

This clone was seen only once. The rearrangement joins TRBV19 to TRBJ2-3, with TRBD1 identical over 8 bases. V gave up 7 bases and J gave up 4 bases; unmatched junction bases: 4. The CDR3 is 13 amino acids. In germline, CDR1 is LNHDA, CDR2 SQIVND (reference sequence). The CDR3 sequence is CASNPQGADTQYF. The DNA of the CDR3 is TGTGCCAGTAATCCACAGGGGGCAGATACGCAGTATTTT.

This clone was seen a handful of times. This chain connects TRBV7-9 to TRBJ2-1, with D perhaps matching TRBD1 (5 bases). The CDR3 length is 14 residues. The germline V gene encodes CDR1 SEHNR and CDR2 FQNEAQ (reference sequence). The germline V and J ends were trimmed by 2 bases and 3 bases, with 8 bases remaining between them. The CDR3 loop reads CASSLQGNYNEQFF. The CDR3 DNA reads TGTGCCAGCAGCTTACAGGGAAACTACAATGAGCAGTTCTTC.

The chain joins TRBV5-5 to TRBJ2-1; TRBD2 agrees at 11 bases. The junction had 2 bases not matched to a gene; V was cut back by 0 bases and J by 6 bases. This CDR3 is 15 amino acids long. Germline values: CDR1 SGHKS, CDR2 YYEKEE (reference sequence). This CDR3 is CASSLALAGGNEQFF. DNA of the CDR3: TGTGCCAGCAGCTTGGCTCTAGCGGGGGGCAATGAGCAGTTCTTC.

This CDR3 reads CASSPGTGFSYEQYF. The DNA for the CDR3 is TGTGCCAGCAGCCCCGGGACAGGGTTCTCCTACGAGCAGTACTTC. V usage is TRBV11-2 and J usage is TRBJ2-7; 9 bases are shared with TRBD1. CDR1 and CDR2 from the germline V gene are SGHAT and FQNNGV. The CDR3 extends over 15 amino acids. Germline trimming cut 5 bases from V and 0 bases from J; bases unmatched to any gene: 5.

The table lists this clone with a count of one. CDR3 coding DNA: TGTGCCATCAGTGAGTCGAAAGGGACAGGTAATGAGCAGTTCTTC. Its translation: CAISESKGTGNEQFF. The V call is TRBV10-3, the J call TRBJ2-1, with 8 positions matching TRBD1. The V gene's germline CDR1 is ENHRY and CDR2 SYGVKD. J gave up 7 bases and V 0 bases, and 5 bases lay outside the gene matches. CDR3 length: 15 amino acids.

The J gene is TRBJ2-7, the V gene TRBV30, with TRBD1 matching over 7 bases. CDR1 and CDR2 from the germline V gene are GTSNPN and SVGIG (reference sequence). V lost 5 bases and J lost 7; bases outside the gene matches: 5. The CDR3 extends over 11 amino acids. This chain's CDR3 is CAWEVQGEQYF. In DNA form, the CDR3 reads TGTGCCTGGGAGGTACAGGGGGAGCAGTACTTC.

This chain links TRBV4-1 with TRBJ1-6; 7 bases line up with TRBD1. The V gene's germline CDR1 is MGHRA and CDR2 YSYEKL. This CDR3 is 17 amino acids long. The junction had 4 bases not matched to a gene; V was cut back by 0 bases and J by 2 bases. The CDR3 DNA is TGCGCCAGCAGCCAAGATAAGGGGACAGCCTATAATTCACCCCTCCACTTT. Residues: CASSQDKGTAYNSPLHF.

The genes are TRBV9 and TRBJ2-3, with unresolved D. The CDR3 is 16 amino acids. Germline lookup yields CDR1 SGDLS and CDR2 YYNGEE. V dropped 0 bases and J dropped 0 bases, with 11 bases sitting between them. CDR3 nucleotides: TGTGCCAGCAGCGTAGAACGGTTCTCTAGCACAGATACGCAGTATTTT. Protein sequence: CASSVERFSSTDTQYF.

CDR3 loop: CASSSRGSYTGELFF. CDR3 coding DNA: TGTGCCAGCAGTTCTAGGGGGAGCTACACCGGGGAGCTGTTTTTT. J is TRBJ2-2 and V is TRBV28, with D possibly matching TRBD1 (6 bases). V was shortened by 4 bases and J by 3 bases, with 12 bases between the two germline ends. Germline V CDR1 and CDR2: MDHEN, SYDVKM. There are 15 residues in the CDR3.

V gene TRBV18 combines with J gene TRBJ1-2; maybe TRBD1 (6 bases). The V and J ends lost 3 bases and 7 bases respectively, with 18 bases between them. CDR1 and CDR2 from the germline V gene are KGHSH and LQKENI. The CDR3 runs to 15 residues. Here the CDR3 reads CASSPATGGRLGYTF. Here the CDR3 DNA reads TGTGCCAGCTCACCTGCAACGGGGGGGCGGCTTGGCTACACCTTC.

CDR3 sequence: CAWGGSTSSDAFF. DNA of the CDR3: TGTGCCTGGGGGGGGAGCACCTCGTCGGATGCTTTCTTT. V and J are TRBV30 and TRBJ1-1; a weak D match, TRBD1 (5 bases). Germline CDR1 is GTSNPN and CDR2 is SVGIG (reference sequence). The V gene lost 5 bases and the J gene lost 11 bases, with 21 bases spanning the gap. CDR3 length equals 13 residues.

The rearrangement uses TRBV5-1 and TRBJ1-4, with 11 nucleotides matching TRBD1. With 4 bases clipped from V and 6 bases from J, the junction kept 5 bases outside the gene matches. The CDR3 loop spans 15 amino acids. Germline assignment: CDR1 SGHRS and CDR2 YFSETQ. CDR3 nucleotide sequence: TGCGCCAGCAGCCAGGGGACAGGGGGGTATGAAAAACTGTTTTTT. It is translated as CASSQGTGGYEKLFF.

The genes are TRBV5-1 and TRBJ2-5; TRBD2 might be the D (5 bases). This CDR3 is 16 amino acids long. The V gene lost 5 bases and the J gene lost 5 bases, with 22 bases spanning the gap. The V gene's germline CDR1 is SGHRS and CDR2 YFSETQ. The CDR3 here is CASSSIALGVGETQYF. The CDR3, as DNA: TGCGCCAGCAGTTCCATAGCGTTAGGAGTAGGGGAGACCCAGTACTTC.

The genes are TRBV19 and TRBJ1-5; TRBD1 might be the D (5 bases). The CDR3 contains 15 residues. Germline values: CDR1 LNHDA, CDR2 SQIVND (reference sequence). V lost 3 bases to trimming and J lost 3 bases, with 12 bases between them. The CDR3 bases are TGTGCCAGTAGTATGCTGGGGGGTAACAATCAGCCCCAGCATTTT. It encodes CASSMLGGNNQPQHF.

The gene calls are TRBV28 and TRBJ1-6; 7 bases map to TRBD1. The CDR3 is made up of 16 amino acids. The V and J ends lost 5 bases and 10 bases, in that order; junction bases with no gene match: 14. Germline CDR1 is MDHEN and CDR2 is SYDVKM. Here the CDR3 DNA reads TGTGCCAGCAGTCTCCCTTATGACAGGGTTCACTCACCCCTCCACTTT. This sequence encodes CASSLPYDRVHSPLHF.

The chain carries TRBV5-1 and TRBJ2-2, with a possible D match to TRBD2 (6 bases). Trimming shortened V by 5 bases and J by 6 bases, and 20 bases separated the two germline ends. The CDR3 totals 16 residues. Germline CDR1 is SGHRS and CDR2 is YFSETQ. The CDR3, as DNA: TGCGCCAGCAGTCTAACCCCGGGACTTTCCCCCGGGGAGCTGTTTTTT. Its translation: CASSLTPGLSPGELFF.